The T cell receptor beta chain described here comes from a study of post-analysis software for immune sequencing data. Tagging with unique molecular identifiers was a feature of the TCR beta cDNA libraries. The yield from roughly 1 to 10 million T cells was some 500,000 cDNA molecules in total. A single record per CDR3 protein comes from TCRdb applying MiXCR to the PCR reads. Found here are hundreds of thousands of distinct CDR3 sequences, over 35% of them singletons; the top ten hold about 12%. General study results and limits: The five TRBV segments detected at higher frequency in patients than in controls included TRBV5-6, TRBV5-1 and TRBV20-1. Strong co-clustering by F measure linked samples that shared a preparation batch.

This clonotype has a handful of counts. Its antigen is unknown. CDR1 is KGHDR, CDR2 SFDVKD, per germline. The CDR3 is made up of 16 amino acids. V gave up 4 bases and J gave up 7 bases; unmatched junction bases: 7. The TCR comes from a girl aged 5-17 years with multiple sclerosis. V usage is TRBV24-1 and J usage is TRBJ2-1; 12 bases fit TRBD2. Sequencing was carried out using blood. CDR3 amino acids: CATSEPSGRAGNEQFF. The CDR3 region has the DNA TGTGCCACCAGTGAACCTAGCGGGAGGGCCGGTAATGAGCAGTTCTTC.